This TCR beta chain was found in a study of blood T cell repertoires in COVID-19. Produced via immunoSEQ multiplex PCR; TCRdb's table is partial and in-frame only. There are around 84,000 clones in the sample; around 90% occur only once, and 8% lies in the top ten. Germline CDR1 SGHNT, CDR2 YYREEE (reference sequence). This CDR3 is built from 13 residues. Trimming cost V 0 bases and J 4 bases, with 7 bases left between them. The clonotype was recovered from an elderly man with active or convalescent COVID-19. The rearrangement links TRBV5-4 to TRBJ1-2; no reliable D call. Material for sequencing was peripheral blood. The CDR3 region has the DNA TGTGCCAGCAGCTTGGTCGGAGTCTATGGCTACACCTTC. Its protein is CASSLVGVYGYTF.